Shown below are 13 T cell receptor beta chains from a single sample sequenced in a study of T cells after yellow fever vaccination. TCRdb re-analysed the 5' RACE reads in MiXCR, keeping a single row per CDR3 protein. Here the sample spans some 300,000 distinct CDR3 sequences, about 3.5% being singletons. Here the sequenced sample was PBMCs, taken on the day of the yellow fever booster vaccination. These receptors originate from a young man who received the YFV17D yellow fever vaccine.

The chain joins TRBV10-2 to TRBJ2-6; possibly TRBD1 or TRBD2 for D (5 bases each). Germline CDR1 WSHSY, CDR2 SAAADI. V was clipped by 8 bases and J by 2 bases, with 7 bases between them. This CDR3 has 13 residues. This chain's CDR3 is CASGGAGANVLTF. The CDR3 nucleotides read TGCGCCAGCGGGGGTGCTGGGGCCAACGTCCTGACTTTC.

At least ten counts were recorded for this clonotype. The chain employs TRBV14 and TRBJ2-7, with D possibly being TRBD1 (5 bases). The CDR3 totals 14 residues. Trimming shortened V by 1 base and J by 2 bases, and 9 bases separated the two germline ends. Germline V gives CDR1 SGHDN, CDR2 FVKESK. CDR3 sequence (DNA): TGTGCCAGCAGCCAAGTCCAGGGCCCCTACGAGCAGTACTTC. Protein sequence: CASSQVQGPYEQYF.

This clonotype was found many times. V usage is TRBV7-8 and J usage is TRBJ2-7; 7 bases match TRBD2. CDR1 is SGHVS and CDR2 is FQNEAQ in the germline V gene. CDR3 size: 15 residues. Germline trimming cut 4 bases from V and 2 bases from J; bases unmatched to any gene: 8. CDR3 coding DNA: TGTGCCAGCAGCTCCGTGAGCGGGGTGGCCTACGAGCAGTACTTC. Encoded protein: CASSSVSGVAYEQYF.

This clonotype appeared many times. This rearrangement joins TRBV5-1 to TRBJ2-7; D unresolved. This CDR3 is built from 14 residues. The V end was cut by 0 bases, the J end by 2 bases, with 9 bases between. Germline CDR1 reads SGHRS; CDR2 reads YFSETQ. The CDR3 DNA is TGCGCCAGCAGCTTGGGTTATCCAACCTACGAGCAGTACGTC. Protein sequence: CASSLGYPTYEQYV.

This clonotype came up many times. This chain links TRBV7-2 with TRBJ1-1; D is ambiguous. In germline, CDR1 is SGHTA, CDR2 FQGNSA. V was cut by 5 bases and J by 7 bases, with 11 bases left in between. The length of the CDR3 is 12 residues. The CDR3 DNA is TGTGCCAGCAGCCTAAACATGGGTGAAGCTTTCTTT. Translated: CASSLNMGEAFF. The full variable domain, completed using reference TRBV7-2 and TRBJ1-1, is GAGVSQSPSNKVTEKGKDVELRCDPISGHTALYWYRQSLGQGLEFLIYFQGNSAPDKSGLPSDRFSAERTGGSVSTLTIQRTQQEDSAVYLCASSLNMGEAFFGQGTRLTVV.

This clonotype was detected many times. The chain links TRBV5-1 to TRBJ2-5; D tentatively reads TRBD1 or TRBD2 (6 bases each). In germline, CDR1 is SGHRS, CDR2 YFSETQ. The V gene lost 4 bases and the J gene lost 1 base, with 14 bases spanning the gap. CDR3 length: 15 residues. CDR3 bases: TGCGCCAGCAGCCGGGGGCTAGCGCTCCAAGAGACCCAGTACTTC. This codes for CASSRGLALQETQYF.

V usage is TRBV2 and J usage is TRBJ1-3, with 7 bases lining up with TRBD1. CDR1 and CDR2 from the germline V gene are SNHLY and FYNNEI. J was trimmed by 0 bases and V by 7 bases; bases with no gene match: 3. CDR3 length: 14 residues. The CDR3 nucleotides read TGTGCCAGCAAACGGGACAGCTCTGGAAACACCATATATTTT. Translating it yields CASKRDSSGNTIYF.

This clonotype was seen a handful of times. V is TRBV7-2 and J is TRBJ2-7; perhaps TRBD2 as D (7 bases). The CDR3 is made up of 15 amino acids. V lost 2 bases, J lost 2 bases, and 13 bases lay in between. Germline V gene lookup returns CDR1 SGHTA and CDR2 FQGNSA. The CDR3 sequence is CASSLLGGGTYEQYF. The CDR3 coding sequence is TGTGCCAGCAGCTTACTGGGAGGGGGAACCTACGAGCAGTACTTC.

This clonotype was found a few times. The chain recombines TRBV20-1 with TRBJ2-7; D not resolved. From germline, CDR1 is DFQATT and CDR2 SNEGSKA (reference sequence). CDR3 length: 16 amino acids. V gave up 1 base and J gave up 3 bases, with 19 bases separating them. The CDR3 here is CSARAPRRVRGYEQYF. CDR3 sequence (DNA): TGCAGTGCTAGAGCCCCCCGAAGAGTTCGCGGCTACGAGCAGTACTTC.

This clonotype has ten or more counts. The chain couples TRBV7-9 to TRBJ1-4, with D perhaps TRBD1 (5 bases). CDR3 length equals 15 residues. Germline CDR1 reads SEHNR; CDR2 reads FQNEAQ (reference sequence). The V end lost 4 bases, the J end lost 5 bases, and 14 bases lay between the germline ends. The CDR3 bases are TGTGCCAGCAGCTCCAGACAGCAACCCAATGAAAAACTGTTTTTT. Translating gives CASSSRQQPNEKLFF. Looking up the rest from reference TRBV7-9 and TRBJ1-4 gives the full variable domain: DTGVSQNPRHKITKRGQNVTFRCDPISEHNRLYWYRQTLGQGPEFLTYFQNEAQLEKSRLLSDRFSAERPKGSFSTLEIQRTEQGDSAMYLCASSSRQQPNEKLFFGSGTQLSVL.

CDR3 DNA: TGTGCCAGCAGTAGACTAGCGGGCGCTACGAACACCGGGGAGCTGTTTTTT. As protein: CASSRLAGATNTGELFF. The J gene is TRBJ2-2, the V gene TRBV6-4; 10 nucleotides align to TRBD2. The trim removed 5 bases at V and 0 bases at J, leaving 6 bases unmatched. Germline lookup yields CDR1 MRHNA and CDR2 SNTAGT. The CDR3 extends over 17 amino acids.

A few counts support this clonotype. The chain employs TRBV5-6 and TRBJ1-4, with 7 bases fitting TRBD1. The CDR3 consists of 15 residues. Per germline, CDR1 SGHDT and CDR2 YYEEEE. V lost 4 bases, J lost 5 bases, and 8 bases stayed unmatched. The CDR3 nucleotides are TGTGCCAGCAGCCTCATGACAGGGAGAAATGAAAAACTGTTTTTT. Protein: CASSLMTGRNEKLFF.

This clonotype came up many times. V and J are TRBV7-9 and TRBJ1-6, with 8 bases identical to TRBD1. The CDR3 is made up of 15 amino acids. V gave up 3 bases and J gave up 4 bases; unmatched junction bases: 2. Germline V CDR1 and CDR2: SEHNR, FQNEAQ (reference sequence). As DNA, the CDR3 is TGTGCCAGCAGCTTGGGACAGGTTTATAATTCACCCCTCCACTTT. This sequence encodes CASSLGQVYNSPLHF.